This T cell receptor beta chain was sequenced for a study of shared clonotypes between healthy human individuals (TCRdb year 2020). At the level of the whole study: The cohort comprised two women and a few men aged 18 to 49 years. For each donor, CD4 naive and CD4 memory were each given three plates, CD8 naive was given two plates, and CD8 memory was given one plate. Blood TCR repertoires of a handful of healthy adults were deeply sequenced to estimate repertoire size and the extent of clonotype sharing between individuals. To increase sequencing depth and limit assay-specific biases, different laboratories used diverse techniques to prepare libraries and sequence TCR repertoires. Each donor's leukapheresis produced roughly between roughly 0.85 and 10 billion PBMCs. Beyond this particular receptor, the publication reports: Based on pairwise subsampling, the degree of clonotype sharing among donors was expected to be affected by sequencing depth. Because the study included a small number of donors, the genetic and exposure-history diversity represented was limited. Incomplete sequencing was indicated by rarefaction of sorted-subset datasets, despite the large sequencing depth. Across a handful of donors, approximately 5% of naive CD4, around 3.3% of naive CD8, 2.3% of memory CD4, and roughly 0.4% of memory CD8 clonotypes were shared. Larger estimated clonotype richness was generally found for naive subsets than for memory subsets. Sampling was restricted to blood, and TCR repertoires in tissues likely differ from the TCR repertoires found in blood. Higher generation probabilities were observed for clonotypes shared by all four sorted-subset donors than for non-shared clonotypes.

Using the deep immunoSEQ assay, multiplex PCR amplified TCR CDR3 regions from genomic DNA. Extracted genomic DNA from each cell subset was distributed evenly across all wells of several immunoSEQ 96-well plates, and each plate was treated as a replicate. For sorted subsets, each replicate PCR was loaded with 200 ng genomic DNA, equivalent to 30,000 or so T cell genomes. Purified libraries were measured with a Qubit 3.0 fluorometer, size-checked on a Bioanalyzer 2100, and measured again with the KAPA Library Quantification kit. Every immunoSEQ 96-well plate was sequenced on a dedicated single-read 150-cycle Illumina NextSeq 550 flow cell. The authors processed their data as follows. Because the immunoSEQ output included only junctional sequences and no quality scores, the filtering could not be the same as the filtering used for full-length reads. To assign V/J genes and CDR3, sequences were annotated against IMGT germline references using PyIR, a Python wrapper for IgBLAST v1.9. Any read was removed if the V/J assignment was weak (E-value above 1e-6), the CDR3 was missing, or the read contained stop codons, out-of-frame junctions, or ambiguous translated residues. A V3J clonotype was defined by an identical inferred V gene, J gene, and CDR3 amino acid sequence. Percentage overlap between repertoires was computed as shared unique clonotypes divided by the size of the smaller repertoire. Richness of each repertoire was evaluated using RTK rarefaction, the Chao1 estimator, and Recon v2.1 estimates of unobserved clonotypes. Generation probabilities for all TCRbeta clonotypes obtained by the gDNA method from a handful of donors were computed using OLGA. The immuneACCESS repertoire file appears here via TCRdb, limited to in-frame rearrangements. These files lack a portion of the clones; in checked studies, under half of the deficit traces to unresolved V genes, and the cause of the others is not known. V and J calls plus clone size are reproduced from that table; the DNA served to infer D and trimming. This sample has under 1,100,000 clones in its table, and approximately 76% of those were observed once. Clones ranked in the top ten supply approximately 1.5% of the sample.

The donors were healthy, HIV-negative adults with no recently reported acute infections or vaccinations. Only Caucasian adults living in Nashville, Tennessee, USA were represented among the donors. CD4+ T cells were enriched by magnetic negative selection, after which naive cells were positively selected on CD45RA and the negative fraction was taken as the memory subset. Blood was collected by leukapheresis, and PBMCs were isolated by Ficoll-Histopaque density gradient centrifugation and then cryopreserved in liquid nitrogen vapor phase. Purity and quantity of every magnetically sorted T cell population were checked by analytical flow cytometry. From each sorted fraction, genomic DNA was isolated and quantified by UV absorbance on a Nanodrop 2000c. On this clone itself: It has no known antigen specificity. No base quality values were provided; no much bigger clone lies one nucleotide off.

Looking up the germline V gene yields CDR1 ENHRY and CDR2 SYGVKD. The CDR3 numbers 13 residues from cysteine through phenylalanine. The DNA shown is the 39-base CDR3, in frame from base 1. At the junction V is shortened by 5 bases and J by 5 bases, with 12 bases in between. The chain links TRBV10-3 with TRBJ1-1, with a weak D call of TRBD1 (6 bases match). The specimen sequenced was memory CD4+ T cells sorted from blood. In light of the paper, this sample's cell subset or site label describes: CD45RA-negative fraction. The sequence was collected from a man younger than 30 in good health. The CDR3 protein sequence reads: CAISKNRDTEAFF. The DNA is TGTGCCATCAGTAAGAACAGGGATACTGAAGCTTTCTTT.